What follows are 5 T cell receptor beta chains derived from one specimen sequenced in a study of blood T cell repertoires in COVID-19. Profiling relied on immunoSEQ multiplex PCR, and the TCRdb table lists in-frame clones only, not all of them. Of 200,000 to 300,000 clones in the sample, about 80% were seen once. The sample taken for sequencing was peripheral blood. Receptors were obtained from a man younger than 40 who had recovered from COVID-19.

This chain uses TRBV5-4 with TRBJ2-6, with D possibly matching TRBD1 (6 bases). V was clipped by 4 bases and J by 1 base, with 9 bases between them. In germline, CDR1 is SGHNT, CDR2 YYREEE (reference sequence). The CDR3 is made up of 15 amino acids. The CDR3 reads CASSQQGSGANVLTF. As DNA, the CDR3 is TGTGCCAGCAGCCAACAGGGATCTGGGGCCAACGTCCTGACTTTC. Combining the CDR3 with reference TRBV5-4 and TRBJ2-6 gives the whole variable domain ETGVTQSPTHLIKTRGQQVTLRCSSQSGHNTVSWYQQALGQGPQFIFQYYREEENGRGNFPPRFSGLQFPNYSSELNVNALELDDSALYLCASSQQGSGANVLTFGAGSRLTVL.

The V call is TRBV5-1, the J call TRBJ2-1; 7 nucleotides match TRBD2. Germline values: CDR1 SGHRS, CDR2 YFSETQ. The CDR3 loop spans 16 amino acids. Germline trimming cut 3 bases from V and 2 bases from J; bases unmatched to any gene: 8. CDR3 amino acids: CASSSSGGTTYNEQFF. The CDR3 coding sequence is TGCGCCAGCAGCTCTTCCGGGGGGACCACCTACAATGAGCAGTTCTTC.

This chain uses TRBV7-4 with TRBJ1-5; tentative D call: TRBD1 (5 bases). The CDR3 has 15 amino acids. V shed 8 bases and J shed 3 bases, with 17 bases lying between them. The germline V gene has CDR1 SGHVT and CDR2 SQSDAQ. The CDR3 DNA follows: TGTGCCAGCGGCGGGGAGGAAGGGGTCAATCAGCCCCAGCATTTT. It encodes CASGGEEGVNQPQHF.

The chain recombines TRBV10-1 with TRBJ2-2; 12 bases fit TRBD2. V gave up 3 bases and J gave up 5 bases; unmatched junction bases: 16. The CDR3 extends over 20 amino acids. Germline V gene lookup returns CDR1 WNHNN and CDR2 SYGVQD (reference sequence). The CDR3 nucleotides read TGCGCCAGCAGTGAACGTAGGAAACTAGCGGGGGGAATGAGGACCGGGGAGCTGTTTTTT. It encodes CASSERRKLAGGMRTGELFF.

J is TRBJ1-5 and V is TRBV5-1; 8 nucleotides agree with TRBD1. This CDR3 is 15 amino acids long. V was pared by 4 bases and J by 4 bases, with 7 bases of the junction left unmatched. Germline assignment: CDR1 SGHRS and CDR2 YFSETQ. CDR3 bases: TGCGCCAGCAGCCCGACAGGGGTTGGGAATCAGCCCCAGCATTTT. Translating gives CASSPTGVGNQPQHF.